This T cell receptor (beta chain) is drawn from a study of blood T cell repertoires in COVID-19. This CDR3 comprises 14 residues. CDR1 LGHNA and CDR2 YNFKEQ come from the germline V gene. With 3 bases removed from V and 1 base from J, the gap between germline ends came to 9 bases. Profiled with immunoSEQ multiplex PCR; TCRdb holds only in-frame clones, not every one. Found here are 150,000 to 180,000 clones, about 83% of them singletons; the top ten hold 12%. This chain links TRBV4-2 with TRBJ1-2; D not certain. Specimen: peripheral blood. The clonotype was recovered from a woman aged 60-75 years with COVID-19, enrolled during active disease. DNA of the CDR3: TGTGCCAGCAGCCAGGCGACAAGTAACTATGGCTACACCTTC. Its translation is CASSQATSNYGYTF.